This T cell receptor (beta chain) emerged from a study of shared clonotypes between healthy human individuals. Findings and caveats of the study: It was only blood that was sampled, and tissue repertoires likely differ. The study's rarefaction showed incomplete sorted-subset sequencing despite large depth.

The repertoire was sequenced with immunoSEQ multiplex PCR; TCRdb's copy has only in-frame clones and lacks some. The sample yields roughly 76,000 clones, around 57% seen once. The germline V gene has CDR1 MGHDK and CDR2 SYGVNS. Trimming cost V 3 bases and J 5 bases; bases outside gene matches: 14. This CDR3 contains 17 residues. Notes on this clone: Its antigen is unknown.

The receptor comes from a man under 40 in good health. The sequenced material came from memory CD8+ T cells sorted from blood. The subset: CD45RO+ cells pooled with CCR7-negative TemRA cells. The chain links TRBV25-1 to TRBJ2-7, with 9 bases identical to TRBD1. For the CDR3, the DNA is TGTGCCAGCAGTGACCGGACCCCAGACAGGGGGAATGACGAGCAGTACTTC. It is translated as CASSDRTPDRGNDEQYF.